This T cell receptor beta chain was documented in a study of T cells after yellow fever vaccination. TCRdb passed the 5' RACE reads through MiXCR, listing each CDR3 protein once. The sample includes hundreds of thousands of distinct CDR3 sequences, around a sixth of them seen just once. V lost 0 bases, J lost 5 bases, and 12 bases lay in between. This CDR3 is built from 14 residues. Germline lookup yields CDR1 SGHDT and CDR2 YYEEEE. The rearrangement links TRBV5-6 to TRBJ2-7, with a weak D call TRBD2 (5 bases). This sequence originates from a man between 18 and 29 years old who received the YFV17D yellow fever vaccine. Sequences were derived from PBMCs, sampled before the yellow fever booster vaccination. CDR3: CASSLGLGNHEQYF. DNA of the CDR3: TGTGCCAGCAGCTTGGGTCTCGGGAATCACGAGCAGTACTTC.